This TCR beta chain derives from a study of blood T cell repertoires in COVID-19. Study-level information: Sources were T cells, B-cell-depleted T cells, or PBMCs; the material itself was cDNA or gDNA.

CDR3 size: 12 residues. The germline V and J ends were trimmed by 3 bases and 10 bases, with 10 bases remaining between them. In the original analysis: It was from reference gene primer amplification that nucleated cell counts were estimated. The protocol was immunoSEQ multiplex PCR, while the TCRdb copy is restricted to in-frame clones and leaves out a portion. Clone size and V and J calls were adopted from that table, with D and trimming inferred from the DNA. The sample has roughly 100,000 clones; around 84% are singletons. The chain joins TRBV12-3 or TRBV12-4 to TRBJ2-1, with D uncertain. The sequence was obtained from a woman in her 70s with active or convalescent COVID-19. Sample: peripheral blood. CDR3 residues: CASSFTPGEQFF. In DNA, the CDR3 is TGTGCCAGCAGTTTCACCCCTGGCGAGCAGTTCTTC.